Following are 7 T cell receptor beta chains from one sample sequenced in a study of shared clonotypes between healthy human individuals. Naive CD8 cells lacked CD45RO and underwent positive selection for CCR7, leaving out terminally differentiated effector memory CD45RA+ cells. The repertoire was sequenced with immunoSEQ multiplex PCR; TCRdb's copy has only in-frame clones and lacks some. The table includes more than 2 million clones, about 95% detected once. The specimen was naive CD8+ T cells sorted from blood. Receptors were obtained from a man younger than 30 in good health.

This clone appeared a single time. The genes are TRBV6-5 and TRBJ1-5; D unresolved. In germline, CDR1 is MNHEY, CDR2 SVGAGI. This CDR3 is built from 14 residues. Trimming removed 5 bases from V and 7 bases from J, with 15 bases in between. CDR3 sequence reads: CASSPMGAGQPQHF. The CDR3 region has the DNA TGTGCCAGCAGTCCTATGGGAGCTGGGCAGCCCCAGCATTTT.

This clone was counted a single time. The CDR3 DNA reads TGTGCCAGCAGCTACGGACAGGGAGTGGATACGCAGTATTTT. Translation: CASSYGQGVDTQYF. This sequence joins TRBV5-4 and TRBJ2-3, with TRBD1 identical over 8 bases. V lost 3 bases and J lost 6; bases outside the gene matches: 6. Germline V gene sequence: CDR1 SGHNT, CDR2 YYREEE (reference sequence). This CDR3 has 14 amino acids. Combining the CDR3 with reference TRBV5-4 and TRBJ2-3 gives the whole variable domain ETGVTQSPTHLIKTRGQQVTLRCSSQSGHNTVSWYQQALGQGPQFIFQYYREEENGRGNFPPRFSGLQFPNYSSELNVNALELDDSALYLCASSYGQGVDTQYFGPGTRLTVL.

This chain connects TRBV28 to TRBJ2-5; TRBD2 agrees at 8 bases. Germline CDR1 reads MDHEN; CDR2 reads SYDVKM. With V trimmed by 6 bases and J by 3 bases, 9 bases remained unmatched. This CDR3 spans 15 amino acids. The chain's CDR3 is CASRTLSGDEETQYF. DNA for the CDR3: TGTGCCAGCAGAACACTTAGCGGGGACGAAGAGACCCAGTACTTC.

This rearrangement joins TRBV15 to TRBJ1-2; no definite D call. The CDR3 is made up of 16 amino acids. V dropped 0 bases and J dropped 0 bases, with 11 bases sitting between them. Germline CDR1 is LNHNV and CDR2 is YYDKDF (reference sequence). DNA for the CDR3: TGTGCCACCAGCAGAGATGTATGGGATCCTAACTATGGCTACACCTTC. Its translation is CATSRDVWDPNYGYTF.

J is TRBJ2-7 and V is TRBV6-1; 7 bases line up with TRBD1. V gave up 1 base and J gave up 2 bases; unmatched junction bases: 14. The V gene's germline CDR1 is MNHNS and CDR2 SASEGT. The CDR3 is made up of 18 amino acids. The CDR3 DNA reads TGTGCCAGCAGTGAAGAGGTAGTGAGCACAGGGGACACCTACGAGCAGTACTTC. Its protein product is CASSEEVVSTGDTYEQYF.

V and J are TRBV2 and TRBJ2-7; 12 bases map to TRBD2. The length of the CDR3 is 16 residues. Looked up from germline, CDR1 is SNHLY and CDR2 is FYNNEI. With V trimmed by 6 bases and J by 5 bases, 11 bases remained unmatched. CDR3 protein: CASRVTSGRSENEQYF. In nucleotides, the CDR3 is TGTGCCAGCAGGGTGACTAGCGGGAGATCGGAAAACGAGCAGTACTTC.

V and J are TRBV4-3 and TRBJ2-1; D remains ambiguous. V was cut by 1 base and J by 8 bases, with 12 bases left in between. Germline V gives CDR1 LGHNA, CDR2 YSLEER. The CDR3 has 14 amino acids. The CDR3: CASSQAAGAHEQFF. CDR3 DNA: TGCGCCAGCAGCCAAGCGGCAGGTGCCCATGAGCAGTTCTTC.